The T cell receptor (beta chain) under discussion was sequenced for a study of T-cell memory formation after mild COVID-19. Employing constant-segment primers, 5'RACE generated TCR alpha and TCR beta cDNA libraries bearing sample barcodes and UMIs. TCRdb re-analysed the 5' RACE reads in MiXCR, keeping a single row per CDR3 protein. The sample consists of 500,000 to 550,000 distinct CDR3 sequences, approximately 20% of them appearing once. The CDR3 is 14 residues long. Germline CDR1 SEHNR, CDR2 FQNEAQ (reference sequence). V lost 10 bases, J lost 10 bases, and 16 bases stayed unmatched. Study-wide points: In second-wave clones peaking day 37, SARS-CoV-2 specificity remained unconfirmed.

This clonotype was seen ten or more times. What it binds is unknown. Sequenced: PBMCs or a T cell subset sorted from them (not recorded which). The chain recombines TRBV7-9 with TRBJ2-1, with 7 bases matching TRBD2. The source is an adult woman who had mild COVID-19 (a few samples of this study predate the infection). Cell type and time point are not known. The CDR3 region is CAISEAGVAREQFF. The CDR3 DNA is TGTGCCATTTCGGAGGCGGGAGTAGCGCGAGAGCAGTTCTTC. The full variable domain, rest sourced from reference TRBV7-9 and TRBJ2-1, is DTGVSQNPRHKITKRGQNVTFRCDPISEHNRLYWYRQTLGQGPEFLTYFQNEAQLEKSRLLSDRFSAERPKGSFSTLEIQRTEQGDSAMYLCAISEAGVAREQFFGPGTRLTVL.